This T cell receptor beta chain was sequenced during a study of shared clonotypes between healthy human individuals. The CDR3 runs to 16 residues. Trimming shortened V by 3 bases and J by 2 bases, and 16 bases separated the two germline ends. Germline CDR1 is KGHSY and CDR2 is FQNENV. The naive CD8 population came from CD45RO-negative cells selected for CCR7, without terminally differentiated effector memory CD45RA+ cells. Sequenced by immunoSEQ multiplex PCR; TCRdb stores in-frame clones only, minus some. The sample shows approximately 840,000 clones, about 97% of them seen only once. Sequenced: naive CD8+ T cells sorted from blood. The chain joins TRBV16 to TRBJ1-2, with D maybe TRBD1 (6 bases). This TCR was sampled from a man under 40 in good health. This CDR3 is CASSQPSQTGNYGYTF. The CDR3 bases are TGTGCCAGCAGCCAGCCCTCCCAGACAGGCAACTATGGCTACACCTTC.